This is a list of T cell receptor beta chains from one sample in a study of cytomegalovirus exposure and HLA in healthy donors. Assay: immunoSEQ multiplex PCR; the TCRdb copy retains only in-frame clones and omits some. The sample holds about 140,000 clones, around nine tenths seen once. Sequenced sample: PBMCs. These receptors were obtained from a young man in good health and CMV-seropositive. Both conserved end residues are part of each CDR3. A D gene is named only where the DNA matches it firmly. Expanded clones get a size class; other rows say once, few or many, or leave the size out.

j_gene: TRBJ1-4
v_gene: TRBV4-2
d_gene: .
abundance: .
CDR3nt: TGTGCCAGCAGCCAGGGGAGTGAAAAACTGTTTTTT
CDR3aa: CASSQGSEKLFF

j_gene: TRBJ2-5
v_gene: TRBV28
d_gene: TRBD2
abundance: .
CDR3nt: TGTGCCAGCAGTATCACTAGCGGGAGCCAAGAGACCCAGTACTTC
CDR3aa: CASSITSGSQETQYF

j_gene: TRBJ2-7
v_gene: TRBV23-1
d_gene: .
abundance: few
CDR3nt: TGCGCCAGCAGGCCCGATACTACCTACGAGCAGTACTTC
CDR3aa: CASRPDTTYEQYF

j_gene: TRBJ2-7
v_gene: TRBV21-1
d_gene: .
abundance: .
CDR3nt: TGTGCCAGCAGTCTGAAGCGGGTCTCCTTATACGAGCAGTACTTC
CDR3aa: CASSLKRVSLYEQYF

j_gene: TRBJ1-5
v_gene: TRBV30
d_gene: .
abundance: .
CDR3nt: TGTGCCTGGAGTACGGGTTTTGGAAGCAATCAGCCCCAGCATTTT
CDR3aa: CAWSTGFGSNQPQHF

j_gene: TRBJ1-1
v_gene: TRBV18
d_gene: TRBD1
abundance: .
CDR3nt: TGTGCCAGCTCAATAACCGGGACAGGAGGGAACACTGAAGCTTTCTTT
CDR3aa: CASSITGTGGNTEAFF

j_gene: TRBJ1-2
v_gene: TRBV5-1
d_gene: TRBD1
abundance: .
CDR3nt: TGCGCCAGCAGCTTGCTCGGGACAGGGAAACCCAACTATGGCTACACCTTC
CDR3aa: CASSLLGTGKPNYGYTF

j_gene: TRBJ2-1
v_gene: TRBV5-1
d_gene: .
abundance: .
CDR3nt: TGCGCCAGCAGCCCCGGGATCGAGCAGTTCTTC
CDR3aa: CASSPGIEQFF

j_gene: TRBJ1-1
v_gene: TRBV6-5
d_gene: .
abundance: .
CDR3nt: TGTGCCAGCAGTTATGGACAAAACCTTGAAGCTTTCTTT
CDR3aa: CASSYGQNLEAFF

j_gene: TRBJ2-2
v_gene: TRBV7-2
d_gene: TRBD2
abundance: .
CDR3nt: TGTGCCAGCAGCTTTAGCGGGAGAAACACCGGGGAGCTGTTTTTT
CDR3aa: CASSFSGRNTGELFF

j_gene: TRBJ1-6
v_gene: TRBV2
d_gene: TRBD1
abundance: .
CDR3nt: TGTGCCAGCGCCCAGGGGGCAGACTCACCCCTCCACTTT
CDR3aa: CASAQGADSPLHF

j_gene: TRBJ2-2
v_gene: TRBV15
d_gene: .
abundance: .
CDR3nt: TGTGCCACCAGCAGAGATAGTGGAGTTCTCGCGCACACCGGGGAGCTGTTTTTT
CDR3aa: CATSRDSGVLAHTGELFF

j_gene: TRBJ2-3
v_gene: TRBV29-1
d_gene: .
abundance: .
CDR3nt: TGCAGCGTTGGAGGGCTAGTCTCTAGCACAGATACGCAGTATTTT
CDR3aa: CSVGGLVSSTDTQYF

j_gene: TRBJ1-1
v_gene: TRBV7-6
d_gene: TRBD1
abundance: .
CDR3nt: TGTGCCAGCAGCTTAGAGGCGGAGGCAGGGGGCGCTGAAGCTTTCTTT
CDR3aa: CASSLEAEAGGAEAFF

j_gene: TRBJ2-3
v_gene: TRBV30
d_gene: .
abundance: .
CDR3nt: TGTGCCTGGACCGCCCCGGAGGGTAGAAGCACAGATACGCAGTATTTT
CDR3aa: CAWTAPEGRSTDTQYF

j_gene: TRBJ1-1
v_gene: TRBV5-1
d_gene: .
abundance: .
CDR3nt: TGCGCCAGCAGCTCCGGAGAATGGAACACTGAAGCTTTCTTT
CDR3aa: CASSSGEWNTEAFF

j_gene: TRBJ1-2
v_gene: TRBV5-3
d_gene: .
abundance: once
CDR3nt: TGTGCCAGAAGCTTGCCGTCAGGAGGCTATGGCTACACCTTC
CDR3aa: CARSLPSGGYGYTF

j_gene: TRBJ2-2
v_gene: TRBV6-1
d_gene: TRBD2
abundance: .
CDR3nt: TGTGCCAGCAGTGACGGACTAGCGGGGGGGCCGATCACCGGGGAGCTGTTTTTT
CDR3aa: CASSDGLAGGPITGELFF

j_gene: TRBJ1-3
v_gene: TRBV6-5
d_gene: .
abundance: .
CDR3nt: TGTGCCAGCAGTTACTCCGGCCAGGACTCTGGAAACACCATATATTTT
CDR3aa: CASSYSGQDSGNTIYF

j_gene: TRBJ2-2
v_gene: TRBV4-1
d_gene: TRBD1
abundance: .
CDR3nt: TGCGCCAGCAGCCAATTTACCGGGACAGGTCGGGCCGGGGAGCTGTTTTTT
CDR3aa: CASSQFTGTGRAGELFF

j_gene: TRBJ1-2
v_gene: TRBV5-1
d_gene: TRBD1
abundance: few
CDR3nt: TGCGCCAGCAGCGAAACACCGGGACAGGGGTCCTATGGCTACACCTTC
CDR3aa: CASSETPGQGSYGYTF

j_gene: TRBJ1-3
v_gene: TRBV5-1
d_gene: .
abundance: .
CDR3nt: TGCGCCAGCAGCTTGTGGGGGGCTGGAAACACCATATATTTT
CDR3aa: CASSLWGAGNTIYF

j_gene: TRBJ2-1
v_gene: TRBV9
d_gene: TRBD2
abundance: .
CDR3nt: TGTGCCAGCAGCGTAGCGACTAGCGCAGTTAATGAGCAGTTCTTC
CDR3aa: CASSVATSAVNEQFF

j_gene: TRBJ1-1
v_gene: TRBV5-1
d_gene: .
abundance: .
CDR3nt: TGCGCCAGCAGCTCAACGAGGAACACTGAAGCTTTCTTT
CDR3aa: CASSSTRNTEAFF

j_gene: TRBJ1-3
v_gene: TRBV7-6
d_gene: .
abundance: .
CDR3nt: TGTGCCAGCAGCCCCGGGACACCGGGGTCTGGAAACACCATATATTTT
CDR3aa: CASSPGTPGSGNTIYF

j_gene: TRBJ2-5
v_gene: TRBV6-5
d_gene: TRBD1
abundance: .
CDR3nt: TGTGCCAGCAGTTACAAGGGACAGAGGGGAGAGACCCAGTACTTC
CDR3aa: CASSYKGQRGETQYF

j_gene: TRBJ1-1
v_gene: TRBV11-3
d_gene: TRBD1
abundance: .
CDR3nt: TGTGCCAGCAGCTTCCAGGGGGCGAACACTGAAGCTTTCTTT
CDR3aa: CASSFQGANTEAFF

j_gene: TRBJ2-3
v_gene: TRBV27
d_gene: .
abundance: few
CDR3nt: TGTGCCAGCACCCCGTACGTTGGTAGCGGCACAGATACGCAGTATTTT
CDR3aa: CASTPYVGSGTDTQYF

j_gene: TRBJ1-1
v_gene: TRBV30
d_gene: TRBD1
abundance: .
CDR3nt: TGTGCCTGGAGTCGGACAGGGGCTGAAGCTTTCTTT
CDR3aa: CAWSRTGAEAFF

j_gene: TRBJ2-1
v_gene: TRBV5-1
d_gene: TRBD2
abundance: once
CDR3nt: TGCGCCAGCAGCTTCGTGTTAGCGGGAGGCGATGAGCAGTTCTTC
CDR3aa: CASSFVLAGGDEQFF

j_gene: TRBJ2-7
v_gene: TRBV27
d_gene: .
abundance: .
CDR3nt: TGTGCCAGCAGAAAATTGGGCCCACAAGCCGTCTACGAGCAGTACTTC
CDR3aa: CASRKLGPQAVYEQYF

j_gene: TRBJ2-7
v_gene: TRBV5-6
d_gene: .
abundance: .
CDR3nt: TGTGCCAGCAGCAACTGGGGGGTTCAAGAGCAGTACTTC
CDR3aa: CASSNWGVQEQYF

j_gene: TRBJ1-5
v_gene: TRBV15
d_gene: .
abundance: .
CDR3nt: TGTGCCACAGGACAGAGGAATCAGCCCCAGCATTTT
CDR3aa: CATGQRNQPQHF

j_gene: TRBJ1-1
v_gene: TRBV18
d_gene: .
abundance: .
CDR3nt: TGTGCCAGCTCATCCGGACAGAACACTGAAGCTTTCTTT
CDR3aa: CASSSGQNTEAFF

j_gene: TRBJ2-7
v_gene: TRBV30
d_gene: TRBD1
abundance: .
CDR3nt: TGTGCCTGGGTTGCCCGGGACAGCAAAGTCTACGAGCAGTACTTC
CDR3aa: CAWVARDSKVYEQYF